This T cell receptor (beta chain) emerged from a study of identical twins. TCRdb independently ran MiXCR on the 5' RACE reads; one entry per CDR3 protein. The data show 350,000 or so distinct CDR3 sequences, 9% to 15% seen once. As for this clonotype: The target antigen is unknown.

Study-level findings and limits: Its conclusions, products of cross-sectional statistical analysis, did not come from following the same donors. Twin-shared out-of-frame alpha sequences were enriched for low generation probability.

The same specimen was also included in a second study, on yellow fever vaccine responses in identical twins. From that study: On the reported evidence, twins' vaccine T cell responses seemed partly convergent and partly personalized.

Source material: CD8+ T cells sorted from blood. This receptor was taken from a woman aged 18-35 years in good health.

The CDR3 coding sequence is TGTGCCAGCAGTGAAGAGAGGTACAGGGGGCCGCCAGATACGCAGTATTTT. It specifies CASSEERYRGPPDTQYF. This chain connects TRBV2 to TRBJ2-3; TRBD1 matches at 9 bases. Germline trimming cut 1 base from V and 4 bases from J; bases unmatched to any gene: 9. Per the germline V gene, CDR1 is SNHLY and CDR2 is FYNNEI. The CDR3 contains 17 residues.